The 9 T cell receptor beta chains below all came from one sample that was sequenced in a study of T cells in Graves' hyperthyroidism and ophthalmopathy. RNA transcripts served as the template for amplifying TCR beta CDR3 regions. TCR CDR3 underwent first-round RT-PCR with the HTBI primer set. MiXCR, run by TCRdb on the multiplex PCR reads, gives a single entry per CDR3 protein. Among 270,000 or so distinct CDR3 sequences listed, 25% to 30% were seen once. Sequenced: blood. Receptors were obtained from a man aged 35-49 years with Graves' hyperthyroidism that later progressed to Graves' ophthalmopathy.

This clonotype was recorded at least ten times. J is TRBJ2-4 and V is TRBV30; D is perhaps TRBD2 (6 bases). Germline CDR1 is GTSNPN and CDR2 is SVGIG (reference sequence). Trimming left V 0 bases short and J 6 bases short, with 12 bases between. This CDR3 region has 14 residues. In DNA form, the CDR3 reads TGTGCCTGGAGTGTAGTGGGAGGCCTAAACATTCAGTACTTC. It codes for CAWSVVGGLNIQYF.

The sample holds a few counts of this clonotype. This sequence may be a read error, since a much larger clone differs from it by one base. The chain recombines TRBV18 with TRBJ2-7; D not certain. CDR3 length: 12 residues. Germline CDR1 KGHSH, CDR2 LQKENI. CDR3 protein: CATSENSYERYF. In DNA form, the CDR3 reads TGTGCCACCAGCGAAAACAGTTACGAGCGGTACTTC.

J is TRBJ1-2 and V is TRBV11-1, with a tentative D call TRBD1 (6 bases). The CDR3 contains 16 residues. V was trimmed by 1 base and J by 3 bases, leaving 15 bases between them. Germline CDR1 SGHAT, CDR2 FQDESV (reference sequence). CDR3 region: CASSLVSGGADYGYTF. The CDR3 nucleotides read TGTGCCAGCAGCTTAGTTTCCGGGGGCGCGGACTATGGCTACACCTTC.

The J gene is TRBJ2-2, the V gene TRBV7-9; D is uncertain. The CDR3 spans 12 residues. CDR1 and CDR2 (germline): SEHNR, FQNEAQ (reference sequence). Trimming took 3 bases from V and 8 from J, leaving 7 bases between them. Written as DNA, the CDR3 is TGTGCCAGCAGCTTGACCCCGGGGGAGCTGTTTTTT. This translates into CASSLTPGELFF.

This clonotype has at least ten counts. This rearrangement joins TRBV5-1 to TRBJ1-2; D remains ambiguous. The V end was cut by 4 bases, the J end by 7 bases, with 14 bases between. The CDR3 is 13 residues long. From germline, CDR1 is SGHRS and CDR2 YFSETQ. In DNA form, the CDR3 reads TGCGCCAGCAGCGGGTTGGGTCGTTCTGGCTACACCTTC. Its protein is CASSGLGRSGYTF.

As DNA, the CDR3 is TGTGCCAGCAGCTTTTCCGGGACAGGGAACACTGAAGCTTTCTTT. Its protein product is CASSFSGTGNTEAFF. The gene calls are TRBV11-1 and TRBJ1-1; 8 bases match TRBD1. Germline V lookup: CDR1 SGHAT, CDR2 FQDESV (reference sequence). CDR3 length equals 15 residues. J gave up 1 base and V 3 bases, and 4 bases lay outside the gene matches.

This clonotype has at least ten counts. This chain connects TRBV24-1 to TRBJ2-5; 10 nucleotides agree with TRBD1. Germline-derived CDR1 and CDR2 are KGHDR and SFDVKD. CDR3 size: 16 residues. Trimming removed 3 bases from V and 4 bases from J; junction bases left unmatched: 7. CDR3 coding DNA: TGTGCCACCAGTGATGCCGGGACAGGGGAGTCAGAGACCCAGTACTTC. Translation gives CATSDAGTGESETQYF.

This clonotype was seen many times. The chain combines TRBV29-1 with TRBJ1-2; perhaps TRBD1 as D (6 bases). The CDR3 is made up of 13 amino acids. Trimming removed 4 bases from V and 8 bases from J, with 17 bases in between. The germline V gene has CDR1 SQVTM and CDR2 ANQGSEA. For the CDR3, the DNA is TGCAGCGTTGTCGGGCAGGGGAAACGAGGCTACACCTTC. It translates to CSVVGQGKRGYTF.

The V gene is TRBV29-1, the J gene TRBJ1-2, with D maybe TRBD1 (5 bases). V was shortened by 5 bases and J by 7 bases, with 17 bases between the two germline ends. Germline CDR1 is SQVTM and CDR2 is ANQGSEA. CDR3 length: 13 residues. The CDR3: CSVRAGGGIGYTF. DNA for the CDR3: TGCAGCGTTAGGGCTGGGGGAGGGATTGGCTACACCTTC.